This T cell receptor beta chain emerged from a study of radiotherapy plus CTLA-4 blockade in lung cancer. Study overall: Of all patients, approximately 17% responded objectively and 30% to 35% showed disease control. Whole-study results and caveats: The authors reported that early blood T cell clone dynamics, with interferon-beta, best predicted response. Once radiotherapy plus ipilimumab had been given, TCR clones derived from tumor expanded in blood.

Receiving focal radiation plus CTLA-4 blockade with ipilimumab were patients who had chemo-refractory metastatic non-small-cell lung cancer. TCRdb keeps only in-frame clones here, not all; method: immunoSEQ multiplex PCR. The table shows 90,000 to 100,000 clones, with 80% to 90% occurring only once. Concerning this clone itself: Its target is not known.

The germline gives CDR1 SGHAT, CDR2 FQNNGV. The length of the CDR3 is 14 residues. V was pared by 4 bases and J by 3 bases, with 13 bases between. The rearrangement links TRBV11-2 to TRBJ2-7; D may be TRBD1 or TRBD2 (5 bases each). The source was peripheral blood, collected from a patient treated with radiotherapy plus ipilimumab. The receptor comes from a human donor with non-small cell lung cancer that progressed on radiotherapy plus ipilimumab. CDR3: CASSYSGRNYEQYF. CDR3 nucleotides: TGTGCCAGCAGCTACTCGGGGCGGAACTACGAGCAGTACTTC.